This TCR beta chain stems from a study of blood T cells in healthy people across ages (dated by TCRdb to about 2015). About the full investigation: Template switching captured roughly one uniquely barcoded TCR beta cDNA molecule per two T cells in model experiments. Donors of different ages were randomly distributed across sequencing lanes to avoid experimental bias. Two additional independent replicas of 1 million unique cDNA reads from the same blood draw were analyzed for two donors (one aged 18 to 30 and one aged 80 or older). Age-related changes in TCR beta repertoire diversity were measured in the study by deep sequencing normalized with unique cDNA molecular identifiers. The donors were split into four age groups: young (average 16 years), middle-aged (nearly 40), aged (about 56) and long-lived (roughly 88). General conclusions and limits of the study: Estimates of total diversity from one million sequenced T cells were regarded as lower bounds and underestimates. The CMV infection status of donors was not known, potentially confounding age-related changes in expanded clonotypes. Observed TCR beta diversity per million T cells fell roughly linearly with age, and a significant reduction was already apparent by age around 44. Compared with the aged group, the long-lived group had more naive CD4+ T cells, fewer expanded clones and increased TCR diversity, a pattern suggesting age selection. Observed TCR beta diversity correlated strongly with the percentage of naive T cells measured by flow cytometry. Because profiling used bulk unsorted PBMCs, naive and antigen-experienced compartments could not be compared conclusively.

Inclusive of the bounding cysteine and phenylalanine, the CDR3 is 14 residues long. The only DNA kept is the CDR3, 42 bases in frame from the first base. Trimming takes 8 bases from V and 5 bases from J, and the germline ends sit 19 bases apart. The germline V gene encodes CDR1 MDHEN and CDR2 SYDVKM. To note about this clonotype: No antigen is known for it. No much larger clone is present one base from it, and per-base qualities are unavailable.

The library relied on 5' RACE. The sequencer listed for this sample is Illumina HiSeq 2500. A second PCR of about 6 to 11 cycles was run with a J-beta primer mix and a sample-barcoded 5' primer. A unique molecular identifier was introduced onto each TCR beta cDNA molecule by a template-switch 5' adaptor carrying 12 random nucleotides. Each sample yielded at least 2.5 million CDR3-containing paired-end reads. First-strand cDNA synthesis was performed from all RNA using the Mint cDNA synthesis kit, with priming by a TRBC-specific oligonucleotide. Following uracil-DNA glycosylase treatment, all cDNA underwent a first 18-cycle PCR with the universal primers M1SS and BC2_uni_R. The source study handled its data this way. For normalization, 1 million high-quality reads, each with a distinct molecular identifier, were randomly selected from each sample. Instead of being binned into consensus sequences, reads that shared molecular identifiers were thrown out. MiTCR, with a Q25 quality threshold and the strictest error-elimination algorithm, was used for CDR3 identification, clonotype clustering and error correction. A nonparametric unseen species model with Euler transformation was used to estimate a lower bound on total TCR beta diversity. Clones were called with MiXCR by TCRdb after fastp trimmed the public reads at Q25, and only in-frame beta chains were retained. Every entry covers one CDR3 protein and lists the most common genes and DNA from its rows. What appears here as the V and J calls and clone size reflects TCRdb's work, not the paper's. This sample lists under 2 million distinct CDR3 sequences; around 35% were detected once. Of the sample, 11% falls within the top ten clones.

The donors were roughly 39 Caucasian individuals from Russia, aged about 6 to 100 years, who were systemically healthy. About 9.6 milliliters of peripheral blood were collected from each donor into EDTA-treated Vacutainer tubes. Ficoll-Paque density-gradient centrifugation was used to isolate PBMCs, with at least 6 million per sample. Trizol reagent was used to extract total RNA from PBMCs, with at least 5.5 micrograms per sample. For every donor, an aliquot of PBMCs went through flow cytometry to measure the percentages of naive CD45RAhigh/CD27high T cells. This receptor was obtained from a woman in her thirties in good health. Sequenced sample: blood. The chain couples TRBV28 to TRBJ2-7; the D gene is possibly TRBD1 or TRBD2, each agreeing over 5 bases. In nucleotide form, the sequence is TGTGCCAGCTCTTCATCCCCTGGGGGAGACGAGCAGTACTTC. Its amino acids are CASSSSPGGDEQYF.